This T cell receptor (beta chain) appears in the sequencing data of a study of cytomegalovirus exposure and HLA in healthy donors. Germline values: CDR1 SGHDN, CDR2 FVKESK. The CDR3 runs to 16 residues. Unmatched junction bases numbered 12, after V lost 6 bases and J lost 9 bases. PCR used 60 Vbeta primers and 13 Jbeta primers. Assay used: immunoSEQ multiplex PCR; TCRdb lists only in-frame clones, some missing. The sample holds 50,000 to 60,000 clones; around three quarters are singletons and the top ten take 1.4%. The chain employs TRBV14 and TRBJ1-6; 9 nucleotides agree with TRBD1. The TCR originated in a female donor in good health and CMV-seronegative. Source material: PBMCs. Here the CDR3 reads CASSLTGDRDRSPLHF. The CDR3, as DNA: TGTGCCAGCAGTCTAACTGGGGACAGGGACCGTTCACCCCTCCACTTT.